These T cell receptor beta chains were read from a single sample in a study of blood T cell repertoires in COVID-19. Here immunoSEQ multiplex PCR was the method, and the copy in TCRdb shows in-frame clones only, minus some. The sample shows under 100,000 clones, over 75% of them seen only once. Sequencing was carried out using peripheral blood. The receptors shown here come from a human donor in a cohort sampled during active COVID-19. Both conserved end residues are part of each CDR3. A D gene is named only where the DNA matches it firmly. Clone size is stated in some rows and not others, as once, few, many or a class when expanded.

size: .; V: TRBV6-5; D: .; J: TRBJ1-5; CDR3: CASSRQRNSNQPQHF; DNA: TGTGCCAGCAGTAGACAGAGGAATAGCAATCAGCCCCAGCATTTT
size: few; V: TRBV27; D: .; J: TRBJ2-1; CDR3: CASSLLGYEQFF; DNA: TGTGCCAGCAGTTTACTGGGCTACGAGCAGTTCTTC
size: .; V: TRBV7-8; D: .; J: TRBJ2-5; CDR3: CASTKSRGSEETQYF; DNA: TGTGCCAGCACCAAAAGCAGGGGTAGTGAAGAGACCCAGTACTTC
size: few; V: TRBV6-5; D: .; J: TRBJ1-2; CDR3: CASILNLGGYTF; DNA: TGTGCCAGCATTTTAAACTTGGGCGGCTACACCTTC
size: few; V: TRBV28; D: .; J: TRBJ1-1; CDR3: CASGATEAFF; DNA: TGTGCCAGCGGTGCGACTGAAGCTTTCTTT
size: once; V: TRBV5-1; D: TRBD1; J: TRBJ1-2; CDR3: CASSFGQGVYGYTF; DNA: TGCGCCAGCAGCTTTGGACAGGGGGTCTATGGCTACACCTTC
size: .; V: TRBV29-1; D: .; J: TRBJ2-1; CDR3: CSVPSLRNEQFF; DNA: TGCAGCGTCCCCAGCCTGAGGAATGAGCAGTTCTTC
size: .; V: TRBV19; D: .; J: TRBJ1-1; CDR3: CASSITRVNTEAFF; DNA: TGTGCCAGTAGTATAACCCGAGTGAACACTGAAGCTTTCTTT
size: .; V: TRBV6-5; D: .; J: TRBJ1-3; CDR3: CASSYSPRSGNTIYF; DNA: TGTGCCAGCAGTTACTCGCCGCGTTCTGGAAACACCATATATTTT
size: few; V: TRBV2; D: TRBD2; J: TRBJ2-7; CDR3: CASSSGGIQVQYF; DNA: TGTGCCAGCAGTTCCGGGGGGATACAGGTGCAGTACTTC
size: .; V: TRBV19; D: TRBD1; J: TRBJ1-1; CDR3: CASSIEPGGYTEAFF; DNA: TGTGCCAGTAGTATTGAACCAGGGGGCTACACTGAAGCTTTCTTT
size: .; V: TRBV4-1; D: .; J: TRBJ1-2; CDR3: CASSQGGQGYGYGYTF; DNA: TGCGCCAGCAGCCAAGGGGGCCAGGGGTACGGCTATGGCTACACCTTC
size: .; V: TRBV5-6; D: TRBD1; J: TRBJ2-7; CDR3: CASSFDRGRGQYF; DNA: TGTGCCAGCAGCTTTGACAGGGGGCGCGGGCAGTACTTC
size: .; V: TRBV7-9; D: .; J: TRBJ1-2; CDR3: CASSRTGTGLWGYTF; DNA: TGTGCCAGCAGCCGTACAGGGACCGGCCTGTGGGGCTACACCTTC
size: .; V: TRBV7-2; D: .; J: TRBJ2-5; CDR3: CASSLGSRGETQYF; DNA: TGTGCCAGCAGCTTAGGAAGCAGGGGAGAGACCCAGTACTTC
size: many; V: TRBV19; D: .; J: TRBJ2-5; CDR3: CASSIPRGTGPRETQYF; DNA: TGTGCCAGTAGTATTCCTCGCGGGACGGGTCCGAGGGAGACCCAGTACTTC
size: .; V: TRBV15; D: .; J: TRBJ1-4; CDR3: CATSRPTGGEKLFF; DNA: TGTGCCACCAGCAGACCGACAGGAGGTGAAAAACTGTTTTTT
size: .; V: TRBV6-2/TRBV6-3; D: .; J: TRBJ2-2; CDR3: CASSYLNTGELFF; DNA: TGTGCCAGCAGTTACCTAAATACCGGGGAGCTGTTTTTT
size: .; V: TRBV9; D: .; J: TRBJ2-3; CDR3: CASSSPTMPQYF; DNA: TGTGCCAGCAGCTCCCCCACAATGCCGCAGTATTTT
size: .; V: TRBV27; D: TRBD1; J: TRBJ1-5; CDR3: CASSPGTGRNQPQHF; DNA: TGTGCCAGCAGCCCCGGGACAGGGCGCAATCAGCCCCAGCATTTT
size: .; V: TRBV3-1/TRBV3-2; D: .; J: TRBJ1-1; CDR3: CASSRLIGGNTEAFF; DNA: TGTGCCAGCAGCCGCCTAATAGGGGGAAACACTGAAGCTTTCTTT
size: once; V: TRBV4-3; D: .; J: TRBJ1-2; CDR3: CASSQNPPGDSYGYTF; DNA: TGCGCCAGCAGCCAAAACCCGCCGGGGGACTCCTATGGCTACACCTTC
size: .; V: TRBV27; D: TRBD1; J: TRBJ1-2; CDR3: CASSWVRTGTNYGYTF; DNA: TGTGCCAGCAGTTGGGTCAGGACAGGGACTAACTATGGCTACACCTTC
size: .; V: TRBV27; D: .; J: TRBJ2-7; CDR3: CASSLTGAVGEQYF; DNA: TGTGCCAGCAGTTTAACTGGGGCGGTTGGCGAGCAGTACTTC
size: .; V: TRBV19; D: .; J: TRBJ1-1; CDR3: CATNQGENTEAFF; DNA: TGTGCCACCAACCAAGGGGAGAACACTGAAGCTTTCTTT
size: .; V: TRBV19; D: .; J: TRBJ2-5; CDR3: CASSIGPEGNNKETQYF; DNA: TGTGCCAGTAGTATTGGACCGGAGGGGAACAATAAAGAGACCCAGTACTTC
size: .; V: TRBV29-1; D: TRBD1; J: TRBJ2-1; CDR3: CSAWTGHYNEQFF; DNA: TGCAGCGCATGGACAGGGCACTACAATGAGCAGTTCTTC
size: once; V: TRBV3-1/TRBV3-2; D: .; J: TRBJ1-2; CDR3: CASSHGGSRSGYTF; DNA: TGTGCCAGCAGCCACGGGGGATCACGCTCTGGCTACACCTTC